Listed below are T cell receptor beta chains from one sample, sequenced in a study of blood T cell repertoires in COVID-19. Some clones are missing from TCRdb's copy, which holds only in-frame ones; the method was immunoSEQ multiplex PCR. The table shows roughly 140,000 clones, with around 86% occurring only once. Sequencing was done on a sample of peripheral blood. All receptors come from a woman older than 75 with acute or convalescent COVID-19. The CDR3 runs from the conserved cysteine through the conserved F or W. Each record gives: J gene, D gene, clone size, V gene, CDR3 protein, CDR3 DNA. The D gene is left open where the match is weak. Expanded clones get a size class; other rows say once, few or many, or leave the size out.

TRBJ2-7 | TRBD1 | NA | TRBV2 | CASTRLGQGAYEQYF | TGTGCCAGCACAAGACTGGGACAGGGGGCTTACGAGCAGTACTTC
TRBJ1-2 | NA | NA | TRBV28 | CASSPGSDSGHWNTF | TGTGCCAGCAGTCCGGGATCTGATTCGGGACATTGGAACACCTTC
TRBJ2-7 | NA | NA | TRBV9 | CAATRDARILALHEQYF | TGTGCCGCCACGCGGGACGCCCGGATACTAGCTCTTCACGAGCAGTACTTC
TRBJ1-2 | TRBD1 | NA | TRBV29-1 | CSLGQGWDGYTF | TGCAGCCTAGGACAGGGGTGGGATGGCTACACCTTC
TRBJ2-1 | NA | NA | TRBV14 | CASSQEGSYNEQFF | TGTGCCAGCAGCCAGGAGGGATCCTACAATGAGCAGTTCTTC
TRBJ2-5 | NA | NA | TRBV7-9 | CASSLYGFGETQYF | TGTGCCAGCAGCTTATATGGGTTCGGGGAGACCCAGTACTTC
TRBJ1-1 | NA | NA | TRBV29-1 | CSVRQDYTEAFF | TGCAGCGTTCGACAGGACTACACTGAAGCTTTCTTT
TRBJ2-7 | NA | NA | TRBV27 | CASSLVALSYEQYF | TGTGCCAGCAGTTTAGTGGCTCTCTCCTACGAGCAGTACTTC
TRBJ2-7 | NA | NA | TRBV2 | CASIRLGRGYEQYF | TGTGCCAGCATTAGGCTTGGCAGGGGCTACGAGCAGTACTTC
TRBJ1-3 | NA | few | TRBV7-9 | CASSLMGAAGNTIYF | TGTGCCAGCAGCTTAATGGGGGCGGCTGGAAACACCATATATTTT
TRBJ2-7 | NA | once | TRBV5-1 | CASSESGTPEEYF | TGCGCCAGCAGCGAAAGCGGGACACCAGAAGAGTACTTC
TRBJ1-4 | NA | NA | TRBV24-1 | CATSDGGAVNEKLFF | TGTGCCACCAGTGATGGAGGGGCTGTTAATGAAAAACTGTTTTTT
TRBJ2-3 | NA | NA | TRBV27 | CASSIRWTALNTDTQYF | TGTGCCAGCAGTATCCGGTGGACAGCATTAAACACAGATACGCAGTATTTT
TRBJ1-4 | NA | NA | TRBV29-1 | CSVLPDSSNEKLFF | TGCAGCGTGCTACCGGACAGTAGTAATGAAAAACTGTTTTTT
TRBJ2-1 | TRBD2 | NA | TRBV27 | CASSLSGGAYNEQFF | TGTGCCAGCAGTCTAAGCGGGGGGGCCTACAATGAGCAGTTCTTC
TRBJ1-2 | TRBD1 | NA | TRBV19 | CASSLGQGARVYGYTF | TGTGCCAGTAGCCTGGGACAGGGGGCAAGGGTCTATGGCTACACCTTC
TRBJ2-3 | NA | NA | TRBV6-2/TRBV6-3 | CASSYGGTDTQYF | TGTGCCAGCAGTTACGGAGGCACAGATACGCAGTATTTT
TRBJ2-5 | NA | NA | TRBV20-1 | CSANDRGETQYF | TGCAGTGCTAATGACAGAGGGGAGACCCAGTACTTC
TRBJ2-7 | TRBD2 | NA | TRBV7-2 | CASSFAGTSAYEQYF | TGTGCCAGCAGCTTTGCCGGGACTAGCGCCTACGAGCAGTACTTC
TRBJ2-3 | NA | few | TRBV11-2 | CASSLDGPAGSRTDTQYF | TGTGCCAGCAGCTTAGATGGACCGGCAGGGTCCCGCACAGATACGCAGTATTTT
TRBJ2-7 | NA | NA | TRBV3-1/TRBV3-2 | CASSQDPDEQYF | TGTGCCAGCAGCCAAGACCCGGACGAGCAGTACTTC
TRBJ2-5 | TRBD1 | NA | TRBV10-1 | CASSESGTGGQETQYF | TGCGCCAGCAGTGAGTCAGGGACAGGGGGCCAAGAGACCCAGTACTTC
TRBJ1-2 | TRBD1 | NA | TRBV10-3 | CAISVSTGESYGYTF | TGTGCCATCAGTGTATCTACAGGGGAGAGCTATGGCTACACCTTC
TRBJ2-3 | TRBD2 | NA | TRBV4-1 | CASSHESRTSSTDTQYF | TGCGCCAGCAGCCATGAAAGCCGGACTAGTAGCACAGATACGCAGTATTTT
TRBJ1-5 | NA | once | TRBV28 | CASSLGGADQPQHF | TGTGCCAGCAGTTTAGGGGGCGCGGATCAGCCCCAGCATTTT
TRBJ2-7 | TRBD1 | NA | TRBV30 | CAWSVRGLGEQYF | TGTGCCTGGAGTGTCAGGGGGTTGGGCGAGCAGTACTTC
TRBJ2-7 | NA | NA | TRBV27 | CASSLSLLYEQYF | TGTGCCAGCAGTTTGAGTCTTCTGTACGAGCAGTACTTC
TRBJ1-1 | NA | NA | TRBV6-1 | CASSEDGLTMNTEAFF | TGTGCCAGCAGCGAAGACGGACTAACTATGAACACTGAAGCTTTCTTT
TRBJ2-1 | NA | NA | TRBV11-3 | CASSLGGQGWNEQFF | TGTGCCAGCAGCTTAGGGGGGCAGGGGTGGAATGAGCAGTTCTTC
TRBJ2-1 | TRBD2 | NA | TRBV19 | CASSRTSGGQNEQFF | TGTGCCAGTAGTAGGACTAGCGGGGGGCAGAATGAGCAGTTCTTC
TRBJ2-5 | NA | NA | TRBV3-1/TRBV3-2 | CASSRGTVQETQYF | TGTGCCAGCAGCCGCGGGACAGTACAAGAGACCCAGTACTTC
TRBJ1-6 | NA | NA | TRBV19 | CAAAEVQNSPLHF | TGTGCTGCAGCAGAGGTTCAGAATTCACCCCTCCACTTT
TRBJ2-5 | TRBD1 | NA | TRBV28 | CASSDDRGVRGTQYF | TGTGCCAGCAGTGATGACAGGGGCGTTCGTGGGACCCAGTACTTC
TRBJ2-7 | TRBD1 | NA | TRBV2 | CASSEAILGDSSYEQYF | TGTGCCAGCAGTGAAGCGATCCTAGGGGACAGTTCCTACGAGCAGTACTTC
TRBJ1-5 | NA | NA | TRBV28 | CASRRQPYSNQPQHF | TGTGCCAGCAGGAGACAGCCCTATAGCAATCAGCCCCAGCATTTT
TRBJ2-3 | NA | NA | TRBV5-4 | CASSLEAGRSHTQYF | TGTGCCAGCAGCTTGGAAGCAGGGAGGTCGCATACGCAGTATTTT
TRBJ2-1 | TRBD2 | NA | TRBV4-1 | CASSQPTSGRWANEQFF | TGCGCCAGCAGCCAACCAACTAGCGGGAGGTGGGCCAATGAGCAGTTCTTC
TRBJ2-2 | TRBD1 | NA | TRBV6-5 | CASSTRQGFGELFF | TGTGCCAGCAGTACAAGACAGGGCTTCGGGGAGCTGTTTTTT
TRBJ1-2 | NA | NA | TRBV5-4 | CASSFTGTDYGYTF | TGTGCCAGCAGCTTTACGGGTACTGACTATGGCTACACCTTC
TRBJ1-2 | NA | NA | TRBV7-9 | CASSLYISGAGDGYTF | TGTGCCAGCAGCTTATATATCTCAGGGGCAGGGGATGGCTACACCTTC
TRBJ2-1 | TRBD1 | NA | TRBV6-1 | CASSVETGTPYNEQFF | TGTGCCAGCAGTGTAGAGACAGGGACCCCCTACAATGAGCAGTTCTTC
TRBJ1-5 | NA | NA | TRBV7-8 | CASSSGSRSNQPQHF | TGTGCCAGCAGCTCAGGGTCTCGGAGCAATCAGCCCCAGCATTTT
TRBJ1-2 | NA | NA | TRBV10-3 | CAISGGHRDYGYTF | TGTGCCATCAGCGGCGGGCACCGTGACTATGGCTACACCTTC
TRBJ2-7 | NA | NA | TRBV28 | CASNFGSAKILSYEQYF | TGTGCCAGCAACTTTGGCAGCGCCAAGATCCTCTCCTACGAGCAGTACTTC
TRBJ1-2 | TRBD1 | NA | TRBV9 | CASGGTASNYGYTF | TGTGCCAGCGGGGGGACAGCGTCAAACTATGGCTACACCTTC
TRBJ1-3 | NA | NA | TRBV4-2 | CASSQEGTFSGNTIYF | TGTGCCAGCAGCCAAGAGGGCACGTTCTCTGGAAACACCATATATTTT
TRBJ2-7 | TRBD2 | NA | TRBV4-1 | CASSHPSDSGGWYEQYF | TGCGCCAGCAGCCACCCTTCGGATAGCGGGGGGTGGTACGAGCAGTACTTC
TRBJ1-5 | NA | NA | TRBV7-2 | CASSLDRFQPQHF | TGTGCCAGCAGCTTAGATCGGTTTCAGCCCCAGCATTTT
TRBJ1-3 | NA | NA | TRBV18 | CASSPTLGNTIYF | TGTGCCAGCTCACCAACTCTTGGAAACACCATATATTTT
TRBJ1-5 | NA | once | TRBV2 | CASSELGPSNQPQHF | TGTGCCAGCAGTGAATTGGGCCCTAGCAATCAGCCCCAGCATTTT
TRBJ1-3 | TRBD1 | few | TRBV13 | CASSLTGARNTIYF | TGTGCCAGCAGCTTGACAGGGGCACGAAACACCATATATTTT
TRBJ1-2 | NA | NA | TRBV5-1 | CASSLDLGDYGYTF | TGCGCCAGCAGCTTGGATCTGGGAGACTATGGCTACACCTTC
TRBJ2-1 | TRBD2 | NA | TRBV4-2 | CASSQEKSGDHYNEQFF | TGTGCCAGCAGCCAAGAGAAGAGCGGGGACCACTACAATGAGCAGTTCTTC